A single sample is the source of the 15 T cell receptor beta chains below, sequenced in a study of T cell responses to AZD1222 COVID-19 vaccine. TCRdb's table, derived via immunoSEQ multiplex PCR, lists solely in-frame clones and lacks some. The data show some 200,000 clones, approximately 91% seen once. The sequencing here drew on peripheral blood, taken on day 0 of AZD1222 vaccination. Every receptor here comes from an adult in good health.

This sequence joins TRBV4-1 and TRBJ2-7, with TRBD2 identical over 12 bases. Germline-derived CDR1 and CDR2 are MGHRA and YSYEKL. Germline trimming cut 0 bases from V and 8 bases from J; bases unmatched to any gene: 8. This CDR3 is 16 amino acids long. This chain's CDR3 is CASSQDRASGGAKQYF. The CDR3 coding sequence is TGCGCCAGCAGCCAAGATAGGGCTAGCGGGGGGGCCAAGCAGTACTTC.

The CDR3 sequence is CASSPPGGRYEQYF. Written as DNA, the CDR3 is TGTGCCAGCAGTCCTCCAGGGGGGAGATACGAGCAGTACTTC. The chain has TRBV16 and TRBJ2-7; tentatively, D is TRBD1 (7 bases). The germline gives CDR1 KGHSY, CDR2 FQNENV. This CDR3 region has 14 residues. V was trimmed by 6 bases and J by 4 bases, leaving 16 bases between them. The full variable domain, completed using reference TRBV16 and TRBJ2-7, is GEEVAQTPKHLVRGEGQKAKLYCAPIKGHSYVFWYQQVLKNEFKFLISFQNENVFDETGMPKERFSAKCLPNSPCSLEIQATKLEDSAVYFCASSPPGGRYEQYFGPGTRLTVT.

A single count supports this clone. CDR3 sequence reads: CASSPTSGGWDEQFF. CDR3 sequence (DNA): TGTGCCAGCAGCCCTACTAGCGGGGGCTGGGATGAGCAGTTCTTC. The rearrangement uses TRBV7-2 and TRBJ2-1, with 11 bases aligning to TRBD2. This CDR3 spans 15 amino acids. Per germline, CDR1 SGHTA and CDR2 FQGNSA. After removal of 5 bases from V and 8 bases from J, the junction contained 8 bases not matched to a gene.

This clone was found a few times. The CDR3 is CASSMERAFGEQFF. CDR3 sequence (DNA): TGTGCCAGCAGTATGGAAAGGGCGTTCGGTGAGCAGTTCTTC. V gene TRBV28 combines with J gene TRBJ2-1; D ambiguous. The CDR3 has 14 residues. Trimming took 5 bases from V and 9 from J, leaving 17 bases between them. Germline CDR1 is MDHEN and CDR2 is SYDVKM.

Only one count was recorded for this clone. The chain carries TRBV19 and TRBJ1-1; D remains ambiguous. The V gene lost 4 bases and the J gene lost 1 base, with 10 bases spanning the gap. Germline V CDR1 and CDR2: LNHDA, SQIVND (reference sequence). The CDR3 is made up of 14 amino acids. The CDR3 spells CASSRRQTNTEAFF. The CDR3 DNA reads TGTGCCAGTAGTAGGCGTCAGACGAACACTGAAGCTTTCTTT.

The rearrangement uses TRBV10-3 and TRBJ2-6; D unclear. The CDR3 consists of 15 residues. Trimming took off 6 bases at V and 2 bases at J, with 11 bases between the two ends. Germline values: CDR1 ENHRY, CDR2 SYGVKD. The CDR3 is CAIRNSGTGANVLTF. Written as DNA, the CDR3 is TGTGCCATCAGGAATAGTGGTACTGGGGCCAACGTCCTGACTTTC.

The J gene is TRBJ1-3, the V gene TRBV19; no clear D gene. Trimming removed 3 bases at V and 0 bases at J, with 6 bases between. CDR1 and CDR2 (germline): LNHDA, SQIVND (reference sequence). The CDR3 has 14 residues. Here the CDR3 DNA reads TGTGCCAGTAGTATCCGGAACTCTGGAAACACCATATATTTT. Its protein product is CASSIRNSGNTIYF.

This clone was seen a handful of times. This chain joins TRBV7-8 and TRBJ1-6; the D is unclear. This CDR3 has 15 residues. Germline assignment: CDR1 SGHVS and CDR2 FQNEAQ. Trimming left V 1 base short and J 0 bases short, with 4 bases between. The CDR3, as DNA: TGTGCCAGCAGCTTAGAGAGCTCCTATAATTCACCCCTCCACTTT. It is translated as CASSLESSYNSPLHF.

This clone was counted once. J is TRBJ2-3 and V is TRBV6-5; TRBD1 is a possible D gene (5 bases). Trimming stripped 7 bases from V and 2 bases from J, with 13 bases between. The CDR3 contains 14 residues. Germline values: CDR1 MNHEY, CDR2 SVGAGI. Here the CDR3 reads CASMNPGLTDTQYF. In nucleotides, the CDR3 is TGTGCCAGCATGAATCCAGGGCTCACAGATACGCAGTATTTT.

This chain's CDR3 is CASSIAGSGNTIYF. In DNA form, the CDR3 reads TGTGCCAGTAGTATAGCAGGATCTGGAAACACCATATATTTT. The V and J genes are TRBV19 and TRBJ1-3, with unresolved D. CDR1 is LNHDA and CDR2 is SQIVND in the germline V gene (reference sequence). The CDR3 is 14 residues long. Trimming removed 1 base at V and 1 base at J, with 5 bases between.

The table lists this clone with a count of one. The V and J genes are TRBV27 and TRBJ2-7; the D gene could be TRBD1 or TRBD2 (7 bases each). The CDR3 contains 17 residues. From germline, CDR1 is MNHEY and CDR2 SMNVEV (reference sequence). Trimming pared 6 bases from V and 5 bases from J, leaving 26 bases between. CDR3 nucleotide sequence: TGTGCCAGCAGCCTCGAAAAGGGAGGGGCCCAGGGGGACGAGCAGTACTTC. This gives the protein CASSLEKGGAQGDEQYF.

The CDR3 DNA reads as TGTGCCACCAGTGAGTCAGGGGCAGATACGCAGTATTTT. Translation gives CATSESGADTQYF. The chain combines TRBV24-1 with TRBJ2-3; D possibly corresponds to TRBD1 (6 bases). Per the germline V gene, CDR1 is KGHDR and CDR2 is SFDVKD. V was clipped by 4 bases and J by 4 bases, with 8 bases between them. The CDR3 contains 13 residues.

This clone was seen only a few times. The rearrangement uses TRBV5-1 and TRBJ2-7, with 10 positions matching TRBD2. V dropped 2 bases and J dropped 4; count of bases not matched to a gene: 6. This CDR3 has 15 residues. The germline gives CDR1 SGHRS, CDR2 YFSETQ. The CDR3 sequence: CASSFSLAGDYEQYF. The DNA of the CDR3 is TGCGCCAGCAGCTTTTCCCTAGCGGGAGATTACGAGCAGTACTTC.

This clone was seen a few times. The chain carries TRBV5-1 and TRBJ2-5; no clear D gene. V was trimmed by 4 bases and J by 5 bases, leaving 9 bases between them. This CDR3 is 12 amino acids long. Germline CDR1 SGHRS, CDR2 YFSETQ. DNA for the CDR3: TGCGCCAGCAGCGCGGATTTGGAGACCCAGTACTTC. It codes for CASSADLETQYF.

The chain recombines TRBV28 with TRBJ2-1; a possible D gene is TRBD2 (5 bases). Trimming cost V 2 bases and J 2 bases, with 10 bases left between them. The CDR3 sequence is 15 residues long. The germline gives CDR1 MDHEN, CDR2 SYDVKM. CDR3 region: CASSLAGGTYNEQFF. For the CDR3, the DNA is TGTGCCAGCAGTTTAGCGGGCGGTACCTACAATGAGCAGTTCTTC.